Given below is one TCR beta chain in context. The target antigen is unknown. This specimen includes other DNA sequences encoding the same CDR3. This sample was included in a study of shared clonotypes between healthy human individuals. In the study overall: For every donor, three CD4 naive, three CD4 memory, two CD8 naive and one CD8 memory plates were used.

The CDR3 covers 12 residues. The germline V and J ends were trimmed by 3 bases and 6 bases, with 5 bases remaining between them. Germline assignment: CDR1 SGHAT and CDR2 FQNNGV. CD8 cells regarded as naive lacked CD45RO, were positively chosen for CCR7, and omitted terminally differentiated effector memory CD45RA+ cells. Participating donors were healthy, HIV-negative adults free of recent acute infections or vaccinations. Study-wide results and caveats: Represented genetic and exposure-history diversity was restricted by having few donors.

TCRdb keeps only in-frame clones here, not all; method: immunoSEQ multiplex PCR. The sample has roughly 2,000,000 clones, 85% to 95% seen once; the top ten hold around 1%. The sequencing sample was made of naive CD8+ T cells sorted from blood. The sequence derives from a man in his late teens or twenties in good health. J is TRBJ2-2 and V is TRBV11-2; D gene unclear. The CDR3 sequence is CASSLVPGELFF. CDR3 bases: TGTGCCAGCAGCTTGGTTCCCGGGGAGCTGTTTTTT. The full variable domain, in which reference TRBV11-2 and TRBJ2-2 provide the parts outside the CDR3, is EAGVAQSPRYKIIEKRQSVAFWCNPISGHATLYWYQQILGQGPKLLIQFQNNGVVDDSQLPKDRFSAERLKGVDSTLKIQPAKLEDSAVYLCASSLVPGELFFGEGSRLTVL.